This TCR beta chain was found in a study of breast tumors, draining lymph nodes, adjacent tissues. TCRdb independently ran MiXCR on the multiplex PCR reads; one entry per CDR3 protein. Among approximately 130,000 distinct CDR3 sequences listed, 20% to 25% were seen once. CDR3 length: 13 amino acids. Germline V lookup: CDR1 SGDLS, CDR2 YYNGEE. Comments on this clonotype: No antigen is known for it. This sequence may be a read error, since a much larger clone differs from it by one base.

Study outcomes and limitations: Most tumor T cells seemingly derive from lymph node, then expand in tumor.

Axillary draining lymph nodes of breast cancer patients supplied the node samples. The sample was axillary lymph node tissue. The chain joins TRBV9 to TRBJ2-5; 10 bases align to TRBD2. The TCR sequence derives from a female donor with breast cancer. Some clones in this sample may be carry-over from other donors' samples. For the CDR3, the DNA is TGTGCCGGCAGTCCGGGACTAGCGGAGACCCAGTACTTC. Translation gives CAGSPGLAETQYF.